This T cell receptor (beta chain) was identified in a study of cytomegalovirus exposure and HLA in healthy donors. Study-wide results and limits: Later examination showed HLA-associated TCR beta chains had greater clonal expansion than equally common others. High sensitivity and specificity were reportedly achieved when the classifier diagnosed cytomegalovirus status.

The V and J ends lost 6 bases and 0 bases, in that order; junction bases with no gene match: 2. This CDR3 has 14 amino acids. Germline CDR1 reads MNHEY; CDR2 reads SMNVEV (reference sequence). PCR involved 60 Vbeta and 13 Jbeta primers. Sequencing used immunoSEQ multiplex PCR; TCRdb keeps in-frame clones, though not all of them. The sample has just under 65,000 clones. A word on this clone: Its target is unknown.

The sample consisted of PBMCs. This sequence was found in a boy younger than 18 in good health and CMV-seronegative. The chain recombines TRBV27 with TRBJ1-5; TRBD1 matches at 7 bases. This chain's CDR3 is CASSRQGSNQPQHF. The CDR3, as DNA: TGTGCCAGCAGCCGACAGGGTAGCAATCAGCCCCAGCATTTT.